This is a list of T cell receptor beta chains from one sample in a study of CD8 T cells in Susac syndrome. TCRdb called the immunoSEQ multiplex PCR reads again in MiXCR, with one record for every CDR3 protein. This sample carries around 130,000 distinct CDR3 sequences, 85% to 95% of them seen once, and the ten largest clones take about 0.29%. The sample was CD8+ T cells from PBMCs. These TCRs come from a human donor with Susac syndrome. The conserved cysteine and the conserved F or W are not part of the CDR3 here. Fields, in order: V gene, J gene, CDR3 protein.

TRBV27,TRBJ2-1,ASSLGTSAFIQVSYNEQF
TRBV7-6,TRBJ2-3,ASSLAGGPGWPTDTQY
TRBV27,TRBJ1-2,ASSPTLGSGYT
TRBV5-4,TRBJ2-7,ASSLAGTGFHEQY
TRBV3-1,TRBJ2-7,ASSRSRDRSSYEQY
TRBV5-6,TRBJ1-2,ASSFGGAGGYT
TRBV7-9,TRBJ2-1,ASTKPGLAGNNEQF
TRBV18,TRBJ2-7,ASSRDSSYEQY
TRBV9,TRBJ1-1,ASSEWGGTEAF
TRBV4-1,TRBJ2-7,ASSERGGYEQY
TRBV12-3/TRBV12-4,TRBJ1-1,ASSFNRGQNTEAF
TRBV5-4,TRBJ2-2,ASSLGGGLQGGTGELF
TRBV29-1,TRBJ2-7,SVEGTGIYEQY
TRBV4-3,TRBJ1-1,ASSQDGAVGGENTEAF
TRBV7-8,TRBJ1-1,ASSLVPEGEAF
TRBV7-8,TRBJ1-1,ASSIWTVEEAF
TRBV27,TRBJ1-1,ASSHRGPTEAF
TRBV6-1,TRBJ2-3,ASSPLAGASTDTQY
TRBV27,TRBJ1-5,ASSLSAGAGNQPQH
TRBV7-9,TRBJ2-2,ASSFRQTNTGELF
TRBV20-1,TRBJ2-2,SARRAGELF
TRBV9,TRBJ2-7,ASGSSYEQY
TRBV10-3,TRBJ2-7,AISESGTGTYEQY
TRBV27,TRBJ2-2,ASSLSPGLVGLF
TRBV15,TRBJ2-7,ATSRESSSYEQY
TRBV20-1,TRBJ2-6,SASYRDTTGANVLT
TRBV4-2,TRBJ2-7,ASSQESTGAAYEQY
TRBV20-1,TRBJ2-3,SASSVSGGEEHTDTQY
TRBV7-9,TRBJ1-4,ASSPSGGGEKLF
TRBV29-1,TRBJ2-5,SVTMRPTSGGSEETQY